Included here is one T cell receptor (beta chain) sequence, with context. Trimming at V came to 5 bases and at J to 9 bases, leaving 11 bases not matched to a gene. The CDR3 runs to 15 residues. Germline CDR1 reads SGHTA; CDR2 reads FQGNSA. This specimen belongs to a study of beta chain features in type 1 diabetes. Expressed TCRB transcripts were sequenced after all isolated RNA was converted to cDNA. Only in-frame clones appear in the TCRdb table, and some are missing; sequencing was by immunoSEQ multiplex PCR. The sample records about 900,000 clones, 15% to 20% being singletons. The sequence derives from a woman aged 18-29 years in good health. The chain has TRBV7-2 and TRBJ2-1; 9 nucleotides agree with TRBD1. Sequenced sample: naive CD4+ T cells from blood. The CDR3 region is CASSDRDRVVGEQFF. For the CDR3, the DNA is TGTGCCAGCAGCGACCGGGACAGGGTTGTAGGTGAGCAGTTCTTC.